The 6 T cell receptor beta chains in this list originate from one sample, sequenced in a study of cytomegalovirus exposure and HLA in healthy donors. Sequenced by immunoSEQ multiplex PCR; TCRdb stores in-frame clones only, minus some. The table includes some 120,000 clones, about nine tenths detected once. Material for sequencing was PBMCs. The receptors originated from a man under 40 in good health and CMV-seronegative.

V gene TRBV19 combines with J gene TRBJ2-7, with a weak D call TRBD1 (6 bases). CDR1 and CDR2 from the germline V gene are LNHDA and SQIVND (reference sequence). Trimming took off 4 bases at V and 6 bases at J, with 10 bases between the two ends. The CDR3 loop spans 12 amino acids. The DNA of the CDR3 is TGTGCCAGTAGTAGTTTAGGGGGCGAGCAGTACTTC. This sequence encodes CASSSLGGEQYF.

The DNA of the CDR3 is TGTGCCAGCAGTTCAGGACTTGGGGAAAATCAGCCCCAGCATTTT. Its translation is CASSSGLGENQPQHF. The chain uses TRBV6-5 and TRBJ1-5; D is undetermined. This CDR3 is 15 amino acids long. Germline V gives CDR1 MNHEY, CDR2 SVGAGI. The V gene lost 4 bases and the J gene lost 4 bases, with 14 bases spanning the gap.

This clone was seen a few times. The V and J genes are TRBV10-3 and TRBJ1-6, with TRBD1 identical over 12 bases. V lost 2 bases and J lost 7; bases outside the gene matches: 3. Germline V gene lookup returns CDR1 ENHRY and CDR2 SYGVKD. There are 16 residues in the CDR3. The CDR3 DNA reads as TGTGCCATCAGTGAGGGGACAGGGGGCTGGAATTCACCCCTCCACTTT. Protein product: CAISEGTGGWNSPLHF.

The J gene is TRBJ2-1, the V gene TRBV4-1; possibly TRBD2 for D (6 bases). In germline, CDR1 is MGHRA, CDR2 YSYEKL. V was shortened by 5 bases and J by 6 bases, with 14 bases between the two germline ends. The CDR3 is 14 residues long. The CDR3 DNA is TGCGCCAGCAGCTCGAGTACTAGCCCCAATGAGCAGTTCTTC. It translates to CASSSSTSPNEQFF.

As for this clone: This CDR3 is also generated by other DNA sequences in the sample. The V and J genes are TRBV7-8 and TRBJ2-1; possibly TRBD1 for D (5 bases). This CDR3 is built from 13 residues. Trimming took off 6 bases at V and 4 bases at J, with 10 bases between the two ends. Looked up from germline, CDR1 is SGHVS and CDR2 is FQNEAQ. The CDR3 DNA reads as TGTGCCAGCAGTCCTCAGGGTTACAATGAGCAGTTCTTC. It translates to CASSPQGYNEQFF.

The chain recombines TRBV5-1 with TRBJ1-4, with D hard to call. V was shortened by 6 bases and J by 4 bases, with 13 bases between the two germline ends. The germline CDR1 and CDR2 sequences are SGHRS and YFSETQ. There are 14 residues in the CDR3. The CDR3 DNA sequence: TGCGCCAGCAAGTTGGCACCTAGTAATGAAAAACTGTTTTTT. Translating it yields CASKLAPSNEKLFF.